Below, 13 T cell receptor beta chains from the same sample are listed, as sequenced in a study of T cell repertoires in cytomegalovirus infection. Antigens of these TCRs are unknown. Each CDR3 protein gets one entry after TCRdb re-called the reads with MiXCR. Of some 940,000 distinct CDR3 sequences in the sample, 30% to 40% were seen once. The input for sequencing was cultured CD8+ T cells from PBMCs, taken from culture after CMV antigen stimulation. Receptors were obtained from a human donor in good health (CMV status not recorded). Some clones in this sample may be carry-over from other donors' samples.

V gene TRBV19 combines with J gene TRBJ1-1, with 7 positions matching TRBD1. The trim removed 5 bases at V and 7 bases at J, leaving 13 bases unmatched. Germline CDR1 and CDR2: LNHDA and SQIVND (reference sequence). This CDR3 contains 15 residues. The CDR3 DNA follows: TGTGCCAGTAGTTTACTAGGGGGAACAGGGGATGAAGCTTTCTTT. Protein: CASSLLGGTGDEAFF.

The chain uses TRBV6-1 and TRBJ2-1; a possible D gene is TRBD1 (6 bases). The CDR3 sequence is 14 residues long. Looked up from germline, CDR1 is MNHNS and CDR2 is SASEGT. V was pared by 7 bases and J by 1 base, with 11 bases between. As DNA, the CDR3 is TGTGCCAGCACTGAGCAGGGGTCCTACAATGAGCAGTTCTTC. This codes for CASTEQGSYNEQFF.

CDR3 DNA: TGTGCCAGCAGCTTAGGAGGACTCGATCAAGGGACTGAAGCTTTCTTT. Its translation is CASSLGGLDQGTEAFF. The rearrangement joins TRBV7-2 to TRBJ1-1; D remains ambiguous. Trimming stripped 1 base from V and 5 bases from J, with 17 bases between. The germline CDR1 and CDR2 sequences are SGHTA and FQGNSA. This CDR3 is 16 amino acids long.

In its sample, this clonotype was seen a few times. The CDR3 loop reads CASSLRSRQPGYTF. CDR3 DNA: TGTGCCAGCAGCTTAAGGTCGCGGCAGCCTGGCTACACCTTC. The rearrangement joins TRBV7-3 to TRBJ1-2; D is undetermined. The CDR3 runs to 14 residues. Germline CDR1 reads SGHTA; CDR2 reads FQGTGA. V dropped 1 base and J dropped 7 bases, with 13 bases sitting between them. The full variable domain, its missing parts supplied by reference TRBV7-3 and TRBJ1-2, is GAGVSQTPSNKVTEKGKYVELRCDPISGHTALYWYRQSLGQGPEFLIYFQGTGAADDSGLPNDRFFAVRPEGSVSTLKIQRTERGDSAVYLCASSLRSRQPGYTFGSGTRLTVV.

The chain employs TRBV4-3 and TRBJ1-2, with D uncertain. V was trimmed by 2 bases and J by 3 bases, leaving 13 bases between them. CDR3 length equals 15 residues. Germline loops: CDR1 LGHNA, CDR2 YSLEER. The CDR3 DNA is TGCGCCAGCAGCCAATACCCGGGATCCGACTATGGCTACACCTTC. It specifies CASSQYPGSDYGYTF.

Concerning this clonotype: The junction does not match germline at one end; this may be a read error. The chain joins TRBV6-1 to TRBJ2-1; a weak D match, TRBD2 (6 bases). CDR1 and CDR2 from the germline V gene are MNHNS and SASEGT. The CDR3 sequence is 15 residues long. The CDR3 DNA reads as TGTGCCAGCTGTGAAGTTGTTAGCGGACCAAATGAGCAGTTCTTC. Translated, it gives CASCEVVSGPNEQFF.

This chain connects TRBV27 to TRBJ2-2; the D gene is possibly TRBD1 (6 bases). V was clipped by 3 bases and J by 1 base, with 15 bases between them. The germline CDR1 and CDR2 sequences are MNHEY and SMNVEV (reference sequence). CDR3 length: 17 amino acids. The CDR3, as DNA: TGTGCCAGCAGTTTTAGTGTTGGCAGGGGGAACACCGGGGAGCTGTTTTTT. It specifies CASSFSVGRGNTGELFF.

CDR3 coding DNA: TGTGCCAGCAGTTTCCCTAGGGGGGGTAGCGGGGGGCTAGCCAAAAACATTCAGTACTTC. Amino acid sequence: CASSFPRGGSGGLAKNIQYF. The chain combines TRBV12-3 or TRBV12-4 with TRBJ2-4; 10 bases agree with TRBD2. V shed 3 bases and J 0 bases; nucleotides not matched to a gene: 14. The CDR3 sequence is 20 residues long.

The CDR3 loop is CASGPPTAGGAYEQYV. In DNA form, the CDR3 reads TGTGCCAGCGGCCCGCCCACAGCGGGGGGCGCCTACGAGCAGTACGTC. The gene calls are TRBV28 and TRBJ2-7; 9 bases are shared with TRBD2. The CDR3 sequence is 16 residues long. V shed 8 bases and J 2 bases; nucleotides not matched to a gene: 13. CDR1 and CDR2 from the germline V gene are MDHEN and SYDVKM.

CDR3 amino acids: CASSLVLQYEQFF. DNA for the CDR3: TGTGCCAGCAGCTTAGTACTTCAGTACGAGCAGTTCTTC. V is TRBV7-6 and J is TRBJ2-1; no clear D. The CDR3 extends over 13 amino acids. V shed 1 base and J shed 10 bases, with 11 bases lying between them. Per the germline V gene, CDR1 is SGHVS and CDR2 is FNYEAQ.

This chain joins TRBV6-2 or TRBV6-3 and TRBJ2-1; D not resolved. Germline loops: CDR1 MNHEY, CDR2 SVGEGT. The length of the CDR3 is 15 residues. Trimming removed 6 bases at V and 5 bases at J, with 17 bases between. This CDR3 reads CASSHLGLLDNEQFF. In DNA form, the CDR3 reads TGTGCCAGCAGCCACCTCGGGTTATTGGACAATGAGCAGTTCTTC.

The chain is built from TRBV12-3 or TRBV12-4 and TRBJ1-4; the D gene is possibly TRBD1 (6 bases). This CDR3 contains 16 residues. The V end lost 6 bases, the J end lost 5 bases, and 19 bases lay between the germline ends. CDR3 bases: TGTGCCAGCAGCCGCGTAGGGGGGGATAAAAATGAAAAACTGTTTTTT. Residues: CASSRVGGDKNEKLFF.

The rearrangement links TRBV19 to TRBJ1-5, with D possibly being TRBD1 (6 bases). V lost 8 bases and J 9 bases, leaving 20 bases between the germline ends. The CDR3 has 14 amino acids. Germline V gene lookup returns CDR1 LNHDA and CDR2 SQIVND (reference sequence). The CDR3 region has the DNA TGTGCCAGTTCCACGGGGGGGGGCCCCCGGCCCCAGCATTTT. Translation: CASSTGGGPRPQHF.